The 10 T cell receptor beta chains reported below all come from one sample, sequenced in a study of cytomegalovirus exposure and HLA in healthy donors. PCR amplification relied on 60 Vbeta primers (plus 13 Jbeta primers). Sequencing was performed with immunoSEQ multiplex PCR; in TCRdb, only in-frame clones are kept and a portion is missing. This sample has more than 150,000 clones, with about 82% found just once. Sample: PBMCs. Receptors originate from a man aged 18 to 35 in good health and CMV-seronegative.

The chain carries TRBV9 and TRBJ1-6; D perhaps matches TRBD1 (6 bases). Germline CDR1 SGDLS, CDR2 YYNGEE. The germline V and J ends were trimmed by 5 bases and 7 bases, with 13 bases remaining between them. CDR3 size: 14 residues. CDR3 nucleotides: TGTGCCAGCAGTCCAGGACAGACAAATTCACCCCTCCACTTT. Translation gives CASSPGQTNSPLHF.

The CDR3 DNA is TGTGCCAGCACCCCGGACAGGGGCGTCAACACTGAAGCTTTCTTT. As protein: CASTPDRGVNTEAFF. The chain carries TRBV6-6 and TRBJ1-1; 9 bases are a match to TRBD1. Per the germline V gene, CDR1 is MNHNY and CDR2 is SVGAGI (reference sequence). With V trimmed by 7 bases and J by 2 bases, 8 bases remained unmatched. The CDR3 consists of 15 residues.

In its sample, this clone was seen a few times. The V and J genes are TRBV27 and TRBJ1-2; possibly TRBD1 for D (6 bases). CDR3 length equals 15 residues. The V end lost 5 bases, the J end lost 8 bases, and 21 bases lay between the germline ends. Germline V CDR1 and CDR2: MNHEY, SMNVEV (reference sequence). The CDR3 DNA reads as TGTGCCAGCAGTCCCAGGGGTGTAGTAGTATTAGGCTACACCTTC. It specifies CASSPRGVVVLGYTF.

DNA of the CDR3: TGTGCCACCAGCGGGGAGGTCGTGAAGCAATACGAGCAGTACTTC. This sequence encodes CATSGEVVKQYEQYF. V and J are TRBV15 and TRBJ2-7, with D tentatively TRBD2 (6 bases). Germline V CDR1 and CDR2: LNHNV, YYDKDF (reference sequence). The CDR3 loop spans 15 amino acids. Deletions cut 5 bases from V and 4 bases from J, with 18 bases between. Looking up the rest from reference TRBV15 and TRBJ2-7 gives the full variable domain: DAMVIQNPRYQVTQFGKPVTLSCSQTLNHNVMYWYQQKSSQAPKLLFHYYDKDFNNEADTPDNFQSRRPNTSFCFLDIRSPGLGDTAMYLCATSGEVVKQYEQYFGPGTRLTVT.

This clone has just a few counts. The V and J genes are TRBV5-1 and TRBJ2-1; D possibly corresponds to TRBD2 (5 bases). The CDR3 contains 13 residues. Trimming left V 5 bases short and J 9 bases short, with 15 bases between. Germline CDR1 SGHRS, CDR2 YFSETQ. The DNA of the CDR3 is TGCGCCAGCAGTTCGGGGATGTCGGGTGAGCAGTTCTTC. This translates into CASSSGMSGEQFF.

V gene TRBV19 combines with J gene TRBJ2-3; 9 nucleotides align to TRBD2. With 3 bases clipped from V and 4 bases from J, the junction kept 8 bases outside the gene matches. The V gene's germline CDR1 is LNHDA and CDR2 SQIVND (reference sequence). This CDR3 comprises 16 residues. CDR3 amino acids: CASSIFGGRAPDTQYF. The CDR3 coding sequence is TGTGCCAGTAGTATCTTTGGCGGGAGGGCTCCAGATACGCAGTATTTT. The complete variable domain, with remaining parts taken from reference TRBV19 and TRBJ2-3, reads DGGITQSPKYLFRKEGQNVTLSCEQNLNHDAMYWYRQDPGQGLRLIYYSQIVNDFQKGDIAEGYSVSREKKESFPLTVTSAQKNPTAFYLCASSIFGGRAPDTQYFGPGTRLTVL.

This chain links TRBV5-1 with TRBJ2-3, with TRBD2 matching 12 bases. With 4 bases clipped from V and 3 bases from J, the junction kept 6 bases outside the gene matches. The CDR3 loop spans 16 amino acids. The germline V gene has CDR1 SGHRS and CDR2 YFSETQ. The CDR3 DNA follows: TGCGCCAGCAGCAATCGGACTAGCGGGGCAACAGATACGCAGTATTTT. This gives the protein CASSNRTSGATDTQYF. The full variable domain, in which reference TRBV5-1 and TRBJ2-3 provide the parts outside the CDR3, is KAGVTQTPRYLIKTRGQQVTLSCSPISGHRSVSWYQQTPGQGLQFLFEYFSETQRNKGNFPGRFSGRQFSNSRSEMNVSTLELGDSALYLCASSNRTSGATDTQYFGPGTRLTVL.

This clone was detected only once. The chain couples TRBV10-3 to TRBJ2-1, with D possibly TRBD1 on 5 matching bases. V was clipped by 7 bases and J by 0 bases, with 16 bases between them. Germline CDR1 is ENHRY and CDR2 is SYGVKD. This CDR3 is built from 16 residues. The CDR3 sequence is CAITEDQGSSYNEQFF. The DNA for the CDR3 is TGTGCCATCACAGAGGACCAGGGAAGCTCCTACAATGAGCAGTTCTTC.

Comments on this clone: A read error may account for a junction end that differs from germline. The rearrangement links TRBV7-7 to TRBJ2-5, with D unresolved. CDR1 is SSHAT, CDR2 FNYEAQ, per germline (reference sequence). This CDR3 has 14 amino acids. The CDR3 bases are TGTGCTAGCAGCTTGTCTGGGCACCAAGAGACCCAGTACTTC. This translates into CASSLSGHQETQYF.

The chain employs TRBV12-5 and TRBJ2-7, with 8 bases that match TRBD1. The trim removed 4 bases at V and 5 bases at J, leaving 10 bases unmatched. The CDR3 length is 15 residues. Germline-derived CDR1 and CDR2 are LGHNT and FRNRAP. The CDR3 sequence: CASGSYTGGWDEQYF. The CDR3 nucleotides read TGTGCTAGTGGTTCCTACACAGGGGGATGGGACGAGCAGTACTTC.